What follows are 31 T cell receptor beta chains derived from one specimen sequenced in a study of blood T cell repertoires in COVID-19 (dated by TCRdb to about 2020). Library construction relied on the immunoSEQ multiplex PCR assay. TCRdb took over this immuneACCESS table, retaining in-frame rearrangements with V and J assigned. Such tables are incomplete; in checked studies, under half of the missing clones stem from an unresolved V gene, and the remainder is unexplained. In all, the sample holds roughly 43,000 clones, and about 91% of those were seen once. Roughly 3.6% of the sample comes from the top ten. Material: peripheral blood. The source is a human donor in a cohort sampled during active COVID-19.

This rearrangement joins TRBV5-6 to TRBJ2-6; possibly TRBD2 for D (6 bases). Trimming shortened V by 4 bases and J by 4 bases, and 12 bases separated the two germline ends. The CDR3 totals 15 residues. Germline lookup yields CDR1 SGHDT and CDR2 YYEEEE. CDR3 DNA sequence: TGTGCCAGCAGCCGGGGGAGGTCCGGGGCCAACGTCCTGACTTTC. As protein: CASSRGRSGANVLTF. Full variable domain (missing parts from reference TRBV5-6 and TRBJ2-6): DAGVTQSPTHLIKTRGQQVTLRCSPKSGHDTVSWYQQALGQGPQFIFQYYEEEERQRGNFPDRFSGHQFPNYSSELNVNALLLGDSALYLCASSRGRSGANVLTFGAGSRLTVL.

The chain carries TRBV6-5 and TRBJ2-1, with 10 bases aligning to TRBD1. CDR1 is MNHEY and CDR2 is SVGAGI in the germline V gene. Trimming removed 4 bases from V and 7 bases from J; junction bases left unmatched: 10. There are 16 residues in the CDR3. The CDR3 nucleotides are TGTGCCAGCAGTTCCCCGGGACAGGGGTTAATTAATGAGCAGTTCTTC. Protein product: CASSSPGQGLINEQFF.

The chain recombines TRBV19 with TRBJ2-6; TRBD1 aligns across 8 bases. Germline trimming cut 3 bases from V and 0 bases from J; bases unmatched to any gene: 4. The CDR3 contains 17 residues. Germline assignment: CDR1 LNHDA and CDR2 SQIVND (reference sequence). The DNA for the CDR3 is TGTGCCAGTAGTATCGGGACAGGCCCCTCTGGGGCCAACGTCCTGACTTTC. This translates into CASSIGTGPSGANVLTF. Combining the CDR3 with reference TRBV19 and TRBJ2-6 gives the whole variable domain DGGITQSPKYLFRKEGQNVTLSCEQNLNHDAMYWYRQDPGQGLRLIYYSQIVNDFQKGDIAEGYSVSREKKESFPLTVTSAQKNPTAFYLCASSIGTGPSGANVLTFGAGSRLTVL.

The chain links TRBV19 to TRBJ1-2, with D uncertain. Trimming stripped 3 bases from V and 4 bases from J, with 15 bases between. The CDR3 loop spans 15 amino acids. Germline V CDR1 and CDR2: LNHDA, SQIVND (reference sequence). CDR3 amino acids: CASSISWGGSYGYTF. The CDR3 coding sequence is TGTGCCAGTAGTATTAGCTGGGGAGGCAGCTATGGCTACACCTTC.

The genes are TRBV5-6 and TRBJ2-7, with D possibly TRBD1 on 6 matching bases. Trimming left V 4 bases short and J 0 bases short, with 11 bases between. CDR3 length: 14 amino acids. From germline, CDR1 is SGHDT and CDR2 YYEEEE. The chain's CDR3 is CASSGTTISYEQYF. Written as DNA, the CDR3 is TGTGCCAGCAGCGGGACAACCATCTCCTACGAGCAGTACTTC. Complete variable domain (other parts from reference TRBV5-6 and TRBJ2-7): DAGVTQSPTHLIKTRGQQVTLRCSPKSGHDTVSWYQQALGQGPQFIFQYYEEEERQRGNFPDRFSGHQFPNYSSELNVNALLLGDSALYLCASSGTTISYEQYFGPGTRLTVT.

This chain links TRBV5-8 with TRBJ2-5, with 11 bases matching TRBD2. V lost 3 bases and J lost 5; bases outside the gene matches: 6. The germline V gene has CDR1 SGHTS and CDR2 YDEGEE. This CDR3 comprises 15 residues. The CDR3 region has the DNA TGTGCCAGCAGCTCGGGACTAGCGGACTGGGAGACCCAGTACTTC. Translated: CASSSGLADWETQYF.

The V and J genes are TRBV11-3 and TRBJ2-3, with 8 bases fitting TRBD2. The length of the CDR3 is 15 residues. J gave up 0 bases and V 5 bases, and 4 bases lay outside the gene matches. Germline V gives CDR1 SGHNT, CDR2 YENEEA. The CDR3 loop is CASSQTSASTDTQYF. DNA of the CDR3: TGTGCCAGCAGCCAGACTAGCGCAAGCACAGATACGCAGTATTTT.

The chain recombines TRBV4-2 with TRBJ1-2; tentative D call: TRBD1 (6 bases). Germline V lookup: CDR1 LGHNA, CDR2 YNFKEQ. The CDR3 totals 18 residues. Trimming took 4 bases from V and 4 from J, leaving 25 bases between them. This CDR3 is CASSRIVYRRGALYGYTF. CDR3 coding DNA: TGTGCCAGCAGCCGCATCGTCTACAGGCGGGGGGCCCTCTATGGCTACACCTTC.

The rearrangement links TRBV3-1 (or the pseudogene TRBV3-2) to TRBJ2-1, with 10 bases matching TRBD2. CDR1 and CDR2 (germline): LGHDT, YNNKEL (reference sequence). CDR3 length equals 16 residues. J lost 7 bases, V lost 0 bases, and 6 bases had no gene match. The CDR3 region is CASSQELASGSNEQFF. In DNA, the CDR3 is TGTGCCAGCAGCCAAGAATTAGCTAGCGGGAGTAATGAGCAGTTCTTC.

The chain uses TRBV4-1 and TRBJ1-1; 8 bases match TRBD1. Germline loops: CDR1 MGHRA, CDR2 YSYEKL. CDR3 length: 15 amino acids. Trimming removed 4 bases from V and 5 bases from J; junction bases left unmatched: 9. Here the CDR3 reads CASSPQYRGSTEAFF. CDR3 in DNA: TGCGCCAGCAGCCCACAATACAGGGGGAGTACTGAAGCTTTCTTT.

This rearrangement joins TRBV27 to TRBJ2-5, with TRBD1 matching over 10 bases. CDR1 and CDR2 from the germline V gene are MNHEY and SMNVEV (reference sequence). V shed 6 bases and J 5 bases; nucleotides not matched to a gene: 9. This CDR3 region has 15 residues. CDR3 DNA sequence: TGTGCCAGCAGCCAGCGGGACAGGGGATTGGAGACCCAGTACTTC. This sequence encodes CASSQRDRGLETQYF.

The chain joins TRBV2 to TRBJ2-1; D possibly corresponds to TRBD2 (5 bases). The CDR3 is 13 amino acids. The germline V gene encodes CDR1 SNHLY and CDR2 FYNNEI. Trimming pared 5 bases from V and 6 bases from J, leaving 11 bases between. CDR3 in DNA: TGTGCCAGCAGTTATCTGCTAGCCAATGAGCAGTTCTTC. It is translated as CASSYLLANEQFF.

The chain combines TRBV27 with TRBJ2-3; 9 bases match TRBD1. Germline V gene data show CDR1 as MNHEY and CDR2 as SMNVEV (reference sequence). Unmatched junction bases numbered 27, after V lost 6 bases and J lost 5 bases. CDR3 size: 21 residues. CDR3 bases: TGTGCCAGCAGATATGGGACAGGGTGGGGTAGCAAGGCCCGGGGGCTAGATACGCAGTATTTT. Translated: CASRYGTGWGSKARGLDTQYF.

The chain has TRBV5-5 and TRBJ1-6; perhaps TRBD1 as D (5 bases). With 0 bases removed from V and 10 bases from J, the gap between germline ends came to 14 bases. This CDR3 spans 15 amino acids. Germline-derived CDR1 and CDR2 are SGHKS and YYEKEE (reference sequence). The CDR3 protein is CASSLGAVGGSPLHF. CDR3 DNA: TGTGCCAGCAGCTTGGGCGCGGTGGGGGGGTCACCCCTCCACTTT.

This CDR3 is CASSSSDSSYNSPLHF. DNA for the CDR3: TGTGCCAGCAGTTCGAGCGACAGCTCCTATAATTCACCCCTCCACTTT. V gene TRBV28 combines with J gene TRBJ1-6, with a weak D call TRBD1 (5 bases). This CDR3 comprises 16 residues. The ends were cut back, 4 bases at V and 0 bases at J, with 10 bases in the middle. Germline CDR1 is MDHEN and CDR2 is SYDVKM. The full variable domain, its missing parts supplied by reference TRBV28 and TRBJ1-6, is DVKVTQSSRYLVKRTGEKVFLECVQDMDHENMFWYRQDPGLGLRLIYFSYDVKMKEKGDIPEGYSVSREKKERFSLILESASTNQTSMYLCASSSSDSSYNSPLHFGNGTRLTVT.

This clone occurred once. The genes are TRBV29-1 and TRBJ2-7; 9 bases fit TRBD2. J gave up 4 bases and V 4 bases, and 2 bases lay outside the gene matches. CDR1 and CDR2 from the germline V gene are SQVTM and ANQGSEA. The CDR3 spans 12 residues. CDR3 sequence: CSVGLAGYEQYF. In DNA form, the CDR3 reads TGCAGCGTTGGTCTAGCGGGATACGAGCAGTACTTC.

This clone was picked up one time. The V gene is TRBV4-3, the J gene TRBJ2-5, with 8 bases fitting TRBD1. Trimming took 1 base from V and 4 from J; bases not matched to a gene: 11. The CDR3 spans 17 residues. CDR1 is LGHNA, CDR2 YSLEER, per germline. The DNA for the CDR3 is TGCGCCAGCAGCCAAGGGGTGTCACAGGGGGTAGGAGAGACCCAGTACTTC. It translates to CASSQGVSQGVGETQYF.

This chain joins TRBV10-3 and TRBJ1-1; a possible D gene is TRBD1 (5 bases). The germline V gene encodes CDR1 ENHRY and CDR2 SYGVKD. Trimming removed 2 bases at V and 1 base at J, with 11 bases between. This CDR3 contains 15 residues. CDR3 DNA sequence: TGTGCCATCAGTGAGATCGCGGGGGAGAACACTGAAGCTTTCTTT. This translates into CAISEIAGENTEAFF.

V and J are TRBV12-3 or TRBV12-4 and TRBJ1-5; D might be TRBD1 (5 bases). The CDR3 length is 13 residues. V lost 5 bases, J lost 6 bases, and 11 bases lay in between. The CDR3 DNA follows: TGTGCCAGCAGTAATACAGGAGCTCAGCCCCAGCATTTT. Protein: CASSNTGAQPQHF.

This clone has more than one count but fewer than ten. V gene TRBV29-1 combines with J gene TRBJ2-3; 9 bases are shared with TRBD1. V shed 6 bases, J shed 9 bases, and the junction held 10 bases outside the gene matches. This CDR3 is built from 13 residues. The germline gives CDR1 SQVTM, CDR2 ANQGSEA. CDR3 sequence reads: CSVETGTGTTQYF. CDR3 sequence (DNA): TGCAGCGTGGAGACCGGGACAGGGACAACGCAGTATTTT.

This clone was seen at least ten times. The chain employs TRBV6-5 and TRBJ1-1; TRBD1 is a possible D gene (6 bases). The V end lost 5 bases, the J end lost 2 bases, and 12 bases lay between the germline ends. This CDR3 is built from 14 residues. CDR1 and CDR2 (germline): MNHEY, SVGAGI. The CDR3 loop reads CASSRSQGNTEAFF. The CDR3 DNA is TGTGCCAGCAGTCGTTCACAGGGAAACACTGAAGCTTTCTTT.

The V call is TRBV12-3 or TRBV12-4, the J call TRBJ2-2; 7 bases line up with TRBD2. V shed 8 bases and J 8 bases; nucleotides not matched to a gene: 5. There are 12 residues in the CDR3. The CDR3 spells CASSWEGGELFF. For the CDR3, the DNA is TGTGCCAGCTCTTGGGAGGGAGGGGAGCTGTTTTTT.

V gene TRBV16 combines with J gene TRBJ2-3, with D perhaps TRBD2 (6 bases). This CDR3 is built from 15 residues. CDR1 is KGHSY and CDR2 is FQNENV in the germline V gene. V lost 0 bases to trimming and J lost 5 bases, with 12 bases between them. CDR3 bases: TGTGCCAGCAGCCAATCATCGGGAGCGGTAGATACGCAGTATTTT. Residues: CASSQSSGAVDTQYF.

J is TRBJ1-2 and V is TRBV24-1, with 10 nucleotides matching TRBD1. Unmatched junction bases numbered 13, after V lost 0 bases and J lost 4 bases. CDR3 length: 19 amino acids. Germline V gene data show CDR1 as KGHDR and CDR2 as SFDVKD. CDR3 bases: TGTGCCACCAGTGATTTGGGCCGGGACAGGGGCCCAAGCGGCTATGGCTACACCTTC. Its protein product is CATSDLGRDRGPSGYGYTF.

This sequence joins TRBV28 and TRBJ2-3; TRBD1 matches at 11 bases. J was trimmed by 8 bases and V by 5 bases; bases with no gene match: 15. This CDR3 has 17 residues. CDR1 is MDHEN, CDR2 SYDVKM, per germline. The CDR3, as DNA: TGTGCCAGCAGTCTAACCTGGACAGGGGGCCACCGGGGTACGCAGTATTTT. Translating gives CASSLTWTGGHRGTQYF. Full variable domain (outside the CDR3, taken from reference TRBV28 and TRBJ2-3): DVKVTQSSRYLVKRTGEKVFLECVQDMDHENMFWYRQDPGLGLRLIYFSYDVKMKEKGDIPEGYSVSREKKERFSLILESASTNQTSMYLCASSLTWTGGHRGTQYFGPGTRLTVL.

The CDR3 nucleotides are TGTGCCAGCTCACCACCGGGCATGAACACTGAAGCTTTCTTT. This gives the protein CASSPPGMNTEAFF. The rearrangement joins TRBV18 to TRBJ1-1; D is undetermined. Trimming left V 0 bases short and J 0 bases short, with 5 bases between. CDR1 and CDR2 (germline): KGHSH, LQKENI. This CDR3 contains 14 residues.

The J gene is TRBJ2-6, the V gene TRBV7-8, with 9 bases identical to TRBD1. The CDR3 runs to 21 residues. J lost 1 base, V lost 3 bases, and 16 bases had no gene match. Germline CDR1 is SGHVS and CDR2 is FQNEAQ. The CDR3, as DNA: TGTGCCAGCAGCTTTTTAAAGTATTCTGGACAGGGGATTTCTGGGGCCAACGTCCTGACTTTC. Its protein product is CASSFLKYSGQGISGANVLTF.

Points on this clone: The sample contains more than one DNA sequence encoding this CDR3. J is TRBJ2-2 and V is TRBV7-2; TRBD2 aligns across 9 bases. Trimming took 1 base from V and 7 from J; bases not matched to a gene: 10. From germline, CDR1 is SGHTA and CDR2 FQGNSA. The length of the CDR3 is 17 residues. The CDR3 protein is CASSLGGGGAYGGELFF. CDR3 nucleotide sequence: TGTGCCAGCAGCTTAGGTGGCGGGGGGGCTTACGGCGGGGAGCTGTTTTTT.

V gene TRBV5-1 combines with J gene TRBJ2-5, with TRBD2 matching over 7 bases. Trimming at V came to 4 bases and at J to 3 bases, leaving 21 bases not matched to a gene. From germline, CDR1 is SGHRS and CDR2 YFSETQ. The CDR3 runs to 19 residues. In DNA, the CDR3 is TGCGCCAGCAGCCTTTCTACTAGCAATCTTGTGGGGGGGGAAGAGACCCAGTACTTC. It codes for CASSLSTSNLVGGEETQYF. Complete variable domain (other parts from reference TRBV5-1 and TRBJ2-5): KAGVTQTPRYLIKTRGQQVTLSCSPISGHRSVSWYQQTPGQGLQFLFEYFSETQRNKGNFPGRFSGRQFSNSRSEMNVSTLELGDSALYLCASSLSTSNLVGGEETQYFGPGTRLLVL.

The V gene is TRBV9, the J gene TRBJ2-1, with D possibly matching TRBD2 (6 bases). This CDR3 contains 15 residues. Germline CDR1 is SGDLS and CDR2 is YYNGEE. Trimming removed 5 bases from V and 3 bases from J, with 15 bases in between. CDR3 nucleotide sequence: TGTGCCAGCAGTGGGGGGACTTCTCACTACAATGAGCAGTTCTTC. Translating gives CASSGGTSHYNEQFF.

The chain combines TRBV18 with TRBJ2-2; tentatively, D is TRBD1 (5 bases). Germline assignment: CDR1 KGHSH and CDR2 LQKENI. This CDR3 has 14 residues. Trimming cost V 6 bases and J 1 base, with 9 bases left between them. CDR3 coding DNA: TGTGCCAGCTCTTCGACAGTGAACACCGGGGAGCTGTTTTTT. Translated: CASSSTVNTGELFF.